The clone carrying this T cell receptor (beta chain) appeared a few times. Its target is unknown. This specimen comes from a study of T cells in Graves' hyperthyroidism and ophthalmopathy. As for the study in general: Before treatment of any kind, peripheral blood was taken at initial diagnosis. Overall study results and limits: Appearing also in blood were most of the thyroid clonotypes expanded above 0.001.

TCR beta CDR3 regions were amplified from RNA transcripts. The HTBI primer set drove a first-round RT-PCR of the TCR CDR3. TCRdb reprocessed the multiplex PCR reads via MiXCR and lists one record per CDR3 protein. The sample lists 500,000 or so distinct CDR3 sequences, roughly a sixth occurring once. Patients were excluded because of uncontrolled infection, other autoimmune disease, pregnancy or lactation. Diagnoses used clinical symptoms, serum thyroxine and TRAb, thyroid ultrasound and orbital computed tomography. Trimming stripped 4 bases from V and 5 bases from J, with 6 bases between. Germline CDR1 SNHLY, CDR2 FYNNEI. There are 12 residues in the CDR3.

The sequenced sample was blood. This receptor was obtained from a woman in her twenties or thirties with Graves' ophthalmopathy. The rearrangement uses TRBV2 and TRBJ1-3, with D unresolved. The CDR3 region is CASSAWRNTIYF. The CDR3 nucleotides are TGTGCCAGCAGTGCTTGGAGAAACACCATATATTTT.